This T cell receptor (beta chain) is drawn from a study of cytomegalovirus exposure and HLA in healthy donors. Primers included in the PCR were 60 Vbeta and 13 Jbeta primers. Produced via immunoSEQ multiplex PCR; TCRdb's table is partial and in-frame only. The table has 90,000 to 130,000 clones, 70% seen once. In germline, CDR1 is SGHRS, CDR2 YFSETQ. This CDR3 has 16 amino acids. V trimming: 4 bases; J trimming: 5 bases; junction bases outside the gene matches: 7. The TCR was taken from a man aged 25 to 40 in good health and CMV-seropositive. The V gene is TRBV5-1, the J gene TRBJ2-2; 11 positions match TRBD2. Source material: PBMCs. CDR3 in amino acids: CASSQAGTSGTGELFF. In DNA form, the CDR3 reads TGCGCCAGCAGCCAAGCCGGGACTAGCGGAACCGGGGAGCTGTTTTTT.